Below, 27 T cell receptor beta chains from the same sample are listed, as sequenced in a study of T cell responses to AZD1222 COVID-19 vaccine. TCRdb keeps only in-frame clones here, not all; method: immunoSEQ multiplex PCR. The sample shows about 180,000 clones, approximately 86% of them seen only once. Material: peripheral blood, obtained 28 days after the second AZD1222 dose. The source of these receptors is an adult who received the AZD1222 COVID-19 vaccine.

The chain links TRBV5-1 to TRBJ2-3; no clear D. V gave up 2 bases and J gave up 0 bases, with 13 bases separating them. The CDR3 runs 16 residues. CDR1 and CDR2 (germline): SGHRS, YFSETQ. The CDR3 sequence: CASSLSSSTSTDTQYF. The CDR3 DNA reads as TGCGCCAGCAGCTTATCTTCCTCGACTAGCACAGATACGCAGTATTTT.

The chain combines TRBV28 with TRBJ2-2; 7 nucleotides align to TRBD2. Trimming took 6 bases from V and 7 from J; bases not matched to a gene: 8. CDR3 length: 14 amino acids. Germline CDR1 and CDR2: MDHEN and SYDVKM. CDR3 in DNA: TGTGCCAGCAGCAGCGGGAATCGGAACGGGGAGCTGTTTTTT. This sequence encodes CASSSGNRNGELFF.

This chain uses TRBV10-1 with TRBJ1-1; D remains ambiguous. Per the germline V gene, CDR1 is WNHNN and CDR2 is SYGVQD (reference sequence). Between the trimmed V and J ends, which lost 3 bases and 1 base, there was a span of 6 bases. The CDR3 length is 13 residues. CDR3 nucleotide sequence: TGCGCCAGCAGTGACGCGGGGAACACTGAAGCTTTCTTT. Translated: CASSDAGNTEAFF.

This clone was seen only once. The chain employs TRBV29-1 and TRBJ2-7; D might be TRBD2 (5 bases). V lost 4 bases, J lost 6 bases, and 16 bases lay in between. CDR1 and CDR2 from the germline V gene are SQVTM and ANQGSEA. CDR3 length equals 13 residues. The chain's CDR3 is CSVVLGVPSEQYF. CDR3 nucleotide sequence: TGCAGCGTTGTCCTCGGGGTGCCTAGCGAGCAGTACTTC.

The chain has TRBV25-1 and TRBJ2-3; 8 positions match TRBD1. V lost 8 bases and J lost 7; bases outside the gene matches: 8. Germline V gene lookup returns CDR1 MGHDK and CDR2 SYGVNS. CDR3 length: 13 residues. The CDR3: CASRGQGVYTQYF. CDR3 nucleotide sequence: TGTGCCAGCCGAGGACAGGGTGTATATACGCAGTATTTT.

The chain links TRBV6-5 to TRBJ1-4, with a tentative D call TRBD1 (6 bases). In germline, CDR1 is MNHEY, CDR2 SVGAGI. The CDR3 is made up of 16 amino acids. The V end was cut by 3 bases, the J end by 2 bases, with 13 bases between. The CDR3 region has the DNA TGTGCCAGCAGTTATAGGGGGATCATCACTAATGAAAAACTGTTTTTT. Encoded protein: CASSYRGIITNEKLFF.

V is TRBV10-2 and J is TRBJ1-1; 7 bases are shared with TRBD1. The CDR3 covers 12 residues. J lost 5 bases, V lost 6 bases, and 3 bases had no gene match. Per the germline V gene, CDR1 is WSHSY and CDR2 is SAAADI. The CDR3 coding sequence is TGCGCCAGCAGCGACAGGGATACTGAAGCTTTCTTT. Protein product: CASSDRDTEAFF.

The chain is built from TRBV5-4 and TRBJ1-3; 7 positions agree with TRBD1. Trimming took 0 bases from V and 2 from J; bases not matched to a gene: 5. Germline values: CDR1 SGHNT, CDR2 YYREEE (reference sequence). The CDR3 loop spans 16 amino acids. For the CDR3, the DNA is TGTGCCAGCAGCTTGGATCTCCAGGGGGCTGGAAACACCATATATTTT. Its protein product is CASSLDLQGAGNTIYF.

The chain recombines TRBV6-1 with TRBJ2-7, with a tentative D call TRBD1 (6 bases). The V gene lost 1 base and the J gene lost 0 bases, with 13 bases spanning the gap. The CDR3 runs 16 residues. Germline V CDR1 and CDR2: MNHNS, SASEGT. CDR3 sequence reads: CASSEGGLVSSYEQYF. CDR3 bases: TGTGCCAGCAGTGAAGGGGGGCTGGTTTCCTCCTACGAGCAGTACTTC.

The J gene is TRBJ1-2, the V gene TRBV30; a weak D match, TRBD1 (5 bases). This CDR3 region has 13 residues. Trimming left V 2 bases short and J 3 bases short, with 10 bases between. CDR1 GTSNPN and CDR2 SVGIG come from the germline V gene (reference sequence). The CDR3 region has the DNA TGTGCCTGGAGTTTAGGGGCGGACTATGGCTACACCTTC. Translation: CAWSLGADYGYTF.

In its sample, this clone was seen once. The rearrangement joins TRBV15 to TRBJ2-3; weak D call: TRBD2 (5 bases). V lost 5 bases and J lost 2, with 11 bases in between. Germline V CDR1 and CDR2: LNHNV, YYDKDF (reference sequence). CDR3 length: 14 amino acids. CDR3 DNA sequence: TGTGCCACCAGCCCCGGGGTGGTCACAGATACGCAGTATTTT. Amino acid sequence: CATSPGVVTDTQYF.

This clone came up a few times. The V call is TRBV28, the J call TRBJ2-3, with D uncertain. The V and J ends lost 3 bases and 2 bases respectively, with 12 bases between them. Germline V lookup: CDR1 MDHEN, CDR2 SYDVKM. This CDR3 is built from 15 residues. The CDR3 loop reads CASSLQVFYTDTQYF. The CDR3 DNA reads TGTGCCAGCAGTTTGCAGGTTTTTTACACAGATACGCAGTATTTT. Full variable domain (outside the CDR3, taken from reference TRBV28 and TRBJ2-3): DVKVTQSSRYLVKRTGEKVFLECVQDMDHENMFWYRQDPGLGLRLIYFSYDVKMKEKGDIPEGYSVSREKKERFSLILESASTNQTSMYLCASSLQVFYTDTQYFGPGTRLTVL.

This clone was detected once. The V gene is TRBV9, the J gene TRBJ2-1; a possible D gene is TRBD1 (5 bases). Trimming took 2 bases from V and 4 from J, leaving 16 bases between them. Germline V gene lookup returns CDR1 SGDLS and CDR2 YYNGEE. The CDR3 contains 16 residues. CDR3 sequence: CASSVLGSRDYNEQFF. DNA for the CDR3: TGTGCCAGCAGCGTGCTCGGTAGCAGGGATTACAATGAGCAGTTCTTC.

This rearrangement joins TRBV6-5 to TRBJ1-6, with D unclear. The CDR3 sequence is 14 residues long. The V end lost 6 bases, the J end lost 6 bases, and 12 bases lay between the germline ends. CDR1 is MNHEY and CDR2 is SVGAGI in the germline V gene. The CDR3 region has the DNA TGTGCCAGCAGCCTTTACGGGTCTAATTCACCCCTCCACTTT. Its translation: CASSLYGSNSPLHF.

DNA of the CDR3: TGTGCCACCCCTCCCCATGGGGGCGGACAAGAAGATCAGCCCCAGCATTTT. Protein product: CATPPHGGGQEDQPQHF. The chain joins TRBV27 to TRBJ1-5, with D perhaps TRBD1 (6 bases). Deletions cut 10 bases from V and 5 bases from J, with 27 bases between. The length of the CDR3 is 17 residues. CDR1 and CDR2 (germline): MNHEY, SMNVEV (reference sequence).

The chain carries TRBV15 and TRBJ2-2; 8 positions match TRBD2. CDR1 is LNHNV and CDR2 is YYDKDF in the germline V gene (reference sequence). The V and J ends lost 0 bases and 4 bases, in that order; junction bases with no gene match: 7. The length of the CDR3 is 17 residues. The CDR3 DNA reads as TGTGCCACCAGCAGAGACATGGGACTAGTCTTCACCGGGGAGCTGTTTTTT. This codes for CATSRDMGLVFTGELFF.

The rearrangement joins TRBV7-2 to TRBJ2-1; the D gene is possibly TRBD2 (6 bases). With 5 bases removed from V and 6 bases from J, the gap between germline ends came to 11 bases. This CDR3 is built from 13 residues. Germline V gene data show CDR1 as SGHTA and CDR2 as FQGNSA. The CDR3 DNA is TGTGCCAGCAGCCTGGGACTTTCCAATGAGCAGTTCTTC. Protein product: CASSLGLSNEQFF.

The rearrangement joins TRBV6-5 to TRBJ1-1; D is ambiguous. CDR1 and CDR2 from the germline V gene are MNHEY and SVGAGI. Trimming took off 0 bases at V and 1 base at J, with 6 bases between the two ends. The CDR3 contains 14 residues. The DNA for the CDR3 is TGTGCCAGCAGTTACTCCCTAGGGAACACTGAAGCTTTCTTT. Amino acid sequence: CASSYSLGNTEAFF.

This rearrangement joins TRBV6-1 to TRBJ1-2, with TRBD1 matching over 8 bases. CDR3 size: 16 residues. V lost 3 bases and J lost 4; bases outside the gene matches: 10. Germline V gene lookup returns CDR1 MNHNS and CDR2 SASEGT. Here the CDR3 DNA reads TGTGCCAGCAGTGAGCCCGGACAGGGCGCAAGCTATGGCTACACCTTC. Translated, it gives CASSEPGQGASYGYTF.

This chain uses TRBV27 with TRBJ2-5; D gene uncertain. Trimming left V 3 bases short and J 1 base short, with 9 bases between. Germline V lookup: CDR1 MNHEY, CDR2 SMNVEV (reference sequence). The CDR3 extends over 14 amino acids. The CDR3 protein is CASSFNGLQETQYF. CDR3 nucleotides: TGTGCCAGCAGTTTTAATGGCCTCCAAGAGACCCAGTACTTC.

This clone was counted once. CDR3 bases: TGCGCCAGCAGCCTCCAAGACAGGGACCACATTTACGAGCAGTACTTC. Translated, it gives CASSLQDRDHIYEQYF. The rearrangement joins TRBV4-3 to TRBJ2-7, with 7 bases fitting TRBD1. V dropped 4 bases and J dropped 4; count of bases not matched to a gene: 13. The CDR3 runs 16 residues. Per germline, CDR1 LGHNA and CDR2 YSLEER.

V usage is TRBV21-1 and J usage is TRBJ2-7; TRBD2 reflects the table's D call only, with no check against the DNA. TRBV21-1 is a pseudogene. This CDR3 has 16 amino acids. CDR3 amino acids: CASSKVGGTLGDEQYF. CDR3 nucleotide sequence: TGTGCCAGCAGCAAAGTGGGGGGGACGCTGGGCGACGAGCAGTACTTC.

The chain joins TRBV10-3 to TRBJ2-5, with 8 bases lining up with TRBD2. J gave up 2 bases and V 4 bases, and 6 bases lay outside the gene matches. Germline lookup yields CDR1 ENHRY and CDR2 SYGVKD. The CDR3 covers 15 residues. CDR3 in amino acids: CAISGKRGPQETQYF. For the CDR3, the DNA is TGTGCCATCAGTGGGAAGCGGGGGCCACAAGAGACCCAGTACTTC.

This sequence joins TRBV5-5 and TRBJ2-1; 15 bases are a match to TRBD2. V gave up 5 bases and J gave up 7 bases; unmatched junction bases: 1. Germline assignment: CDR1 SGHKS and CDR2 YYEKEE (reference sequence). The CDR3 totals 14 residues. The CDR3 spells CASSGLAGGNEQFF. CDR3 DNA sequence: TGTGCCAGCAGTGGACTAGCGGGGGGGAATGAGCAGTTCTTC.

This rearrangement joins TRBV9 to TRBJ2-2; D is undetermined. From germline, CDR1 is SGDLS and CDR2 YYNGEE. V lost 5 bases, J lost 0 bases, and 5 bases lay in between. CDR3 length: 13 residues. Here the CDR3 DNA reads TGTGCCAGCAGACTAACGAACACCGGGGAGCTGTTTTTT. This codes for CASRLTNTGELFF. Full variable domain (remainder filled in from reference TRBV9 and TRBJ2-2): DSGVTQTPKHLITATGQRVTLRCSPRSGDLSVYWYQQSLDQGLQFLIQYYNGEERAKGNILERFSAQQFPDLHSELNLSSLELGDSALYFCASRLTNTGELFFGEGSRLTVL.

V and J are TRBV19 and TRBJ1-5, with D perhaps matching TRBD1 (5 bases). Germline V gene lookup returns CDR1 LNHDA and CDR2 SQIVND (reference sequence). The CDR3 is made up of 17 amino acids. V dropped 1 base and J dropped 1 base, with 14 bases sitting between them. In DNA form, the CDR3 reads TGTGCCAGTAGTATAGTTACGGGGGTTTTCAGCAATCAGCCCCAGCATTTT. Protein: CASSIVTGVFSNQPQHF. Drawing the rest from reference TRBV19 and TRBJ1-5, the complete variable domain is DGGITQSPKYLFRKEGQNVTLSCEQNLNHDAMYWYRQDPGQGLRLIYYSQIVNDFQKGDIAEGYSVSREKKESFPLTVTSAQKNPTAFYLCASSIVTGVFSNQPQHFGDGTRLSIL.

The chain recombines TRBV29-1 with TRBJ1-2, with D uncertain. Germline CDR1 and CDR2: SQVTM and ANQGSEA. Trimming took 5 bases from V and 0 from J, leaving 7 bases between them. The CDR3 spans 12 residues. CDR3 nucleotides: TGCAGCGTTTGGGTTTCTAACTATGGCTACACCTTC. The encoded protein is CSVWVSNYGYTF.